One and the same sample provided the 27 T cell receptor beta chains below, sequenced in a study of blood T cells in healthy people across ages. A second PCR, run for roughly 7 to 11 cycles, used a sample-barcoded 5' primer plus a J-beta primer mix. Using its own MiXCR run on the 5' RACE reads, TCRdb lists one record per CDR3 protein. The data contain some 890,000 distinct CDR3 sequences, approximately 32% of them singletons. These data also formed part of another study, on T cells of mothers and their children.

Sample: blood. The receptors shown here come from a woman in her 40s in good health.

The chain joins TRBV7-9 to TRBJ1-1; D gene uncertain. The CDR3 runs 13 residues. The V gene's germline CDR1 is SEHNR and CDR2 FQNEAQ (reference sequence). Trimming stripped 4 bases from V and 0 bases from J, with 6 bases between. CDR3: CASSSYMNTEAFF. The CDR3 nucleotides read TGTGCCAGCAGCTCGTACATGAACACTGAAGCTTTCTTT.

Regarding this clonotype: A single base separates this from a much larger clone, so it may be a read error. The rearrangement uses TRBV20-1 and TRBJ2-7; 9 bases align to TRBD1. The germline V gene has CDR1 DFQATT and CDR2 SNEGSKA (reference sequence). The CDR3 is made up of 15 amino acids. The CDR3 bases are TGCAATGCTAGAGTGGGTGGGACAGGGCGGTACGAGCAGTACTTC. It translates to CNARVGGTGRYEQYF.

This clonotype was detected many times. The chain employs TRBV2 and TRBJ1-2; D is ambiguous. Germline CDR1 is SNHLY and CDR2 is FYNNEI. V dropped 8 bases and J dropped 6 bases, with 16 bases sitting between them. The CDR3 loop spans 13 amino acids. CDR3: CASLGWTRDGYTF. The DNA of the CDR3 is TGTGCCAGCCTAGGCTGGACTCGGGATGGCTACACCTTC.

To note about this clonotype: At one end the junction does not follow the germline gene, possibly because of a read error. CDR3 sequence: CASSTATQYF. In DNA, the CDR3 is TGTGCCAGCAGTACAGCTACGCAGTATTTT. The chain is built from TRBV2 and TRBJ2-3; D is unclear. The CDR3 covers 10 residues. CDR1 and CDR2 (germline): SNHLY, FYNNEI.

This clonotype has a handful of counts. The rearrangement joins TRBV7-3 to TRBJ1-2, with a tentative D call TRBD1 (6 bases). Per the germline V gene, CDR1 is SGHTA and CDR2 is FQGTGA. The CDR3 has 14 residues. The V end was cut by 5 bases, the J end by 2 bases, with 12 bases between. The CDR3 nucleotides read TGTGCCAGCAGCCTGGACAGAGAGAACTATGGCTACACCTTC. It specifies CASSLDRENYGYTF.

The chain carries TRBV20-1 and TRBJ2-6, with unresolved D. The V and J ends lost 5 bases and 1 base respectively, with 6 bases between them. The CDR3 loop spans 13 amino acids. Germline CDR1 is DFQATT and CDR2 is SNEGSKA (reference sequence). CDR3 sequence (DNA): TGCAGTGCTGAGAGATCTGGGGCCAACGTCCTGACTTTC. Its protein is CSAERSGANVLTF.

The chain couples TRBV5-1 to TRBJ1-3; D may be TRBD1 (5 bases). The CDR3 sequence is 14 residues long. V dropped 3 bases and J dropped 4 bases, with 11 bases sitting between them. Germline V gene lookup returns CDR1 SGHRS and CDR2 YFSETQ. As DNA, the CDR3 is TGCGCCAGCAGCTGGAGGGGAAACGGAAACACCATATATTTT. Its protein is CASSWRGNGNTIYF.

The chain combines TRBV28 with TRBJ1-2; D is possibly TRBD1 (5 bases). The CDR3 extends over 13 amino acids. With 7 bases removed from V and 6 bases from J, the gap between germline ends came to 15 bases. Germline V gene lookup returns CDR1 MDHEN and CDR2 SYDVKM. This CDR3 reads CASNWGTLDGYTF. Here the CDR3 DNA reads TGTGCCAGCAATTGGGGGACCCTGGATGGCTACACCTTC.

The chain uses TRBV7-2 and TRBJ2-1; D may correspond to TRBD1 or TRBD2 (5 bases each). This CDR3 has 13 amino acids. The ends were cut back, 5 bases at V and 10 bases at J, with 15 bases in the middle. CDR1 is SGHTA and CDR2 is FQGNSA in the germline V gene. CDR3 nucleotides: TGTGCCAGCAGCCGACGGGGCTTCTTAGAGCAGTTCTTC. Amino acid sequence: CASSRRGFLEQFF. Drawing the rest from reference TRBV7-2 and TRBJ2-1, the complete variable domain is GAGVSQSPSNKVTEKGKDVELRCDPISGHTALYWYRQSLGQGLEFLIYFQGNSAPDKSGLPSDRFSAERTGGSVSTLTIQRTQQEDSAVYLCASSRRGFLEQFFGPGTRLTVL.

This clonotype occurred a few times. The chain combines TRBV10-3 with TRBJ1-2, with 7 bases matching TRBD1. The CDR3 loop spans 14 amino acids. CDR1 is ENHRY, CDR2 SYGVKD, per germline. The V segment lost 3 bases and the J segment 1 base; nucleotides outside the gene matches: 2. CDR3 in DNA: TGTGCCATCAGTGACGGGACAGTTAACTATGGCTACACCTTC. It specifies CAISDGTVNYGYTF.

The chain employs TRBV7-8 and TRBJ1-1; unclear D gene. The germline V gene encodes CDR1 SGHVS and CDR2 FQNEAQ. This CDR3 spans 15 amino acids. V was shortened by 5 bases and J by 0 bases, with 13 bases between the two germline ends. CDR3 nucleotides: TGTGCCAGCAGCCCGCACACCAAAATGAACACTGAAGCTTTCTTT. Protein sequence: CASSPHTKMNTEAFF.

The J gene is TRBJ1-2, the V gene TRBV29-1, with D possibly TRBD1 on 5 matching bases. V lost 0 bases, J lost 8 bases, and 19 bases lay in between. The CDR3 loop spans 15 amino acids. Germline V gene sequence: CDR1 SQVTM, CDR2 ANQGSEA. CDR3 coding DNA: TGCAGCGTTGAAGATAGGTGGGCCGGGACTAAAGGCTACACCTTC. This codes for CSVEDRWAGTKGYTF.

With respect to this clonotype: This may stem from a read error, because a much larger clone lies one nucleotide away. The genes are TRBV15 and TRBJ2-5; D may be TRBD1 (6 bases). The J call may be wrong; the DNA end is better matched by TRBJ2-7. Germline values: CDR1 LNHNV, CDR2 YYDKDF (reference sequence). The CDR3 extends over 15 amino acids. CDR3 in amino acids: CATSGQTGLLAEQYF. The CDR3 DNA reads as TGTGCCACCAGCGGTCAGACAGGACTCCTAGCCGAGCAGTACTTC.

This clonotype has just a few counts. The chain combines TRBV12-3 or TRBV12-4 with TRBJ2-1, with D perhaps given as TRBD1 or TRBD2 (6 bases each). The V and J ends lost 8 bases and 0 bases respectively, with 11 bases between them. CDR3 length equals 14 residues. The DNA of the CDR3 is TGTGCCAGCGAACGGGGGCTCTCCTACAATGAGCAGTTCTTC. Its translation: CASERGLSYNEQFF.

This clonotype appeared many times. This chain links TRBV12-3 or TRBV12-4 with TRBJ2-7; maybe TRBD1 (6 bases). Trimming left V 3 bases short and J 6 bases short, with 15 bases between. The CDR3 spans 14 residues. CDR3 coding DNA: TGTGCCAGCAGTTTTAAGGGGGTCGTTTCCGAGCAGTACTTC. As protein: CASSFKGVVSEQYF.

This chain connects TRBV4-1 to TRBJ1-4; unclear D gene. V was pared by 4 bases and J by 3 bases, with 12 bases between. Germline CDR1 and CDR2: MGHRA and YSYEKL. The CDR3 contains 15 residues. This CDR3 reads CASSRSRLANEKLFF. DNA for the CDR3: TGCGCCAGCAGCCGGAGTAGGCTAGCTAATGAAAAACTGTTTTTT.

CDR3 in amino acids: CASSTITEAFF. The CDR3, as DNA: TGTGCCAGCAGCACGATCACTGAAGCTTTCTTT. The chain recombines TRBV28 with TRBJ1-1; D not resolved. The CDR3 length is 11 residues. V lost 6 bases, J lost 4 bases, and 6 bases lay in between. Germline V gene sequence: CDR1 MDHEN, CDR2 SYDVKM.

This clonotype showed up just a few times. The chain couples TRBV6-6 to TRBJ1-6; 9 nucleotides align to TRBD1. Germline values: CDR1 MNHNY, CDR2 SVGAGI (reference sequence). This CDR3 region has 13 residues. Losses at the gene ends were 8 bases for V and 10 bases for J; bases not matched to a gene: 6. In nucleotides, the CDR3 is TGTGCCAGCCAACAGGGGGCCGGGTCACCCCTCCACTTT. Residues: CASQQGAGSPLHF.

The rearrangement joins TRBV7-2 to TRBJ1-1, with D unresolved. Germline values: CDR1 SGHTA, CDR2 FQGNSA. The CDR3 is 15 residues long. V gave up 1 base and J gave up 4 bases, with 13 bases separating them. This CDR3 reads CTSSLDPFPSTEAFF. The CDR3 bases are TGTACCAGCAGCTTAGATCCTTTCCCGAGCACTGAAGCTTTCTTT. Based on the CDR3 plus reference TRBV7-2 and TRBJ1-1, the full variable domain is GAGVSQSPSNKVTEKGKDVELRCDPISGHTALYWYRQSLGQGLEFLIYFQGNSAPDKSGLPSDRFSAERTGGSVSTLTIQRTQQEDSAVYLCTSSLDPFPSTEAFFGQGTRLTVV.

With respect to this clonotype: The junction differs from germline at one of its ends, possibly a read error. The chain recombines TRBV5-1 with TRBJ2-2; TRBD2 matches at 8 bases. The CDR3 extends over 15 amino acids. Germline lookup yields CDR1 SGHRS and CDR2 YFSETQ. CDR3 region: CASRLLAENTGERFF. The CDR3 DNA reads TGCGCCAGCAGACTACTAGCGGAGAACACCGGGGAGCGGTTTTTT.

This clonotype appeared many times. The chain joins TRBV4-1 to TRBJ2-7; no clear D gene. With 0 bases removed from V and 5 bases from J, the gap between germline ends came to 8 bases. Germline loops: CDR1 MGHRA, CDR2 YSYEKL. There are 13 residues in the CDR3. The CDR3 protein is CASSQDSGHEQYF. CDR3 DNA sequence: TGCGCCAGCAGCCAAGATTCGGGCCACGAGCAGTACTTC.

The table lists this clonotype with many counts. The chain links TRBV5-1 to TRBJ2-5; D uncertain. Germline CDR1 SGHRS, CDR2 YFSETQ. V gave up 0 bases and J gave up 5 bases, with 11 bases separating them. The CDR3 extends over 14 amino acids. The CDR3 loop reads CASSLELDAETQYF. The CDR3 DNA reads TGCGCCAGCAGCTTGGAGTTAGACGCGGAGACCCAGTACTTC.

CDR3 sequence: CASSIPLTGDTDTQYF. The CDR3 DNA follows: TGTGCCAGCAGCATCCCCCTGACAGGCGACACAGATACGCAGTATTTT. The V call is TRBV13, the J call TRBJ2-3, with a weak D call TRBD1 (6 bases). Germline assignment: CDR1 PRHDT and CDR2 FYEKMQ (reference sequence). The CDR3 covers 16 residues. V was pared by 5 bases and J by 2 bases, with 17 bases between.

Comments on this clonotype: This may be a read error: a much more frequent sequence differs by one nucleotide. The chain recombines TRBV28 with TRBJ2-5; 8 nucleotides agree with TRBD2. CDR3 size: 14 residues. Germline V lookup: CDR1 MDHEN, CDR2 SYDVKM. DNA of the CDR3: TGTGCCAACAGTTTCTCGGGACTAGAAGAGACCCAGTACTTC. It codes for CANSFSGLEETQYF.

This chain uses TRBV9 with TRBJ2-4; D tentatively fits TRBD1 or TRBD2 (5 bases each). Trimming removed 5 bases at V and 13 bases at J, with 22 bases between. From germline, CDR1 is SGDLS and CDR2 YYNGEE. The CDR3 contains 14 residues. This CDR3 is CASSRGVGYNEQYF. The CDR3 coding sequence is TGTGCCAGCAGTCGAGGGGTCGGCTACAATGAGCAGTACTTC.

The rearrangement joins TRBV6-1 to TRBJ2-3; maybe TRBD2 (6 bases). The CDR3 runs to 12 residues. Per the germline V gene, CDR1 is MNHNS and CDR2 is SASEGT. With 3 bases removed from V and 7 bases from J, the gap between germline ends came to 8 bases. CDR3 nucleotide sequence: TGTGCCAGCAGTGAGGCGGGGAATACGCAGTATTTT. Translated: CASSEAGNTQYF.

The chain joins TRBV6-5 to TRBJ2-1, with 10 positions matching TRBD2. V was pared by 2 bases and J by 2 bases, with 6 bases of the junction left unmatched. The length of the CDR3 is 17 residues. Germline V CDR1 and CDR2: MNHEY, SVGAGI. The CDR3 bases are TGTGCCAGCAGTTACGGGCTAGCGGGGGCAACCTACAATGAGCAGTTCTTC. It specifies CASSYGLAGATYNEQFF.